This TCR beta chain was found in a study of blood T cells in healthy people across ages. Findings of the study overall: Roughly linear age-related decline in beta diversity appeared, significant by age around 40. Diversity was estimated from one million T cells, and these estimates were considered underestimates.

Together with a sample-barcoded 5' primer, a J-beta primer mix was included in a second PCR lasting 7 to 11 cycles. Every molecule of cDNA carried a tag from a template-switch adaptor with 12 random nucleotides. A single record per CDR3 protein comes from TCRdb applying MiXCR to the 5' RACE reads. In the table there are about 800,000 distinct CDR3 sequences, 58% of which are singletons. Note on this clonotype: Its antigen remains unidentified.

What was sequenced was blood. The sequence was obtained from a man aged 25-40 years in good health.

Here the CDR3 reads CSAAGPDRWDTQYF. In nucleotides, the CDR3 is TGCAGCGCCGCCGGACCGGATAGGTGGGATACGCAGTATTTT. The chain is built from TRBV29-1 and TRBJ2-3; D call uncertain. In germline, CDR1 is SQVTM, CDR2 ANQGSEA. CDR3 length equals 14 residues. V lost 7 bases and J lost 6, with 20 bases in between.